Sequencing of this T cell receptor (beta chain) was carried out in a study of T cell changes during pregnancy in multiple sclerosis. The repertoire was sequenced with immunoSEQ multiplex PCR; TCRdb's copy has only in-frame clones and lacks some. The sample records 70,000 to 95,000 clones, just under 95% being singletons. The sample holds one count of this clone. The source of this sequence is a female donor with multiple sclerosis, enrolled in a pregnancy study. The specimen was peripheral blood, collected in the first trimester of pregnancy.

CDR3 sequence reads: CASSGGTEPYEQYF. In nucleotides, the CDR3 is TGTGCCAGCAGCGGAGGGACAGAGCCCTACGAGCAGTACTTC. The V and J genes are TRBV7-8 and TRBJ2-7; tentative D call: TRBD1 (7 bases). This CDR3 contains 14 residues. Germline V gene sequence: CDR1 SGHVS, CDR2 FQNEAQ. Deletions cut 5 bases from V and 2 bases from J, with 13 bases between.